The following is a TCR beta chain sequence with its context. The sample holds other DNA sequences that translate to the same CDR3. Germline V CDR1 and CDR2: MNHEY, SMNVEV (reference sequence). V was clipped by 10 bases and J by 5 bases, with 15 bases between them. The CDR3 contains 14 residues. This sample is drawn from a study of sequential checkpoint blockade in melanoma. The table came from immunoSEQ multiplex PCR; TCRdb's copy has only in-frame clones and leaves some out. This table has about 26,000 clones, about 77% appearing once. Specified treatment: randomized to nivolumab then ipilimumab (arm A) or the reverse (arm B).

This chain connects TRBV27 to TRBJ1-6, with D perhaps matching TRBD1 (6 bases). The receptor was isolated from a human donor with melanoma. The source material was CD8+ T cells sorted from blood (inferred from file names), sampled from a patient given nivolumab and ipilimumab in sequence. CDR3 loop: CANPRGKNNSPLHF. The CDR3 DNA reads TGTGCCAACCCAAGGGGGAAGAATAATTCACCCCTCCACTTT.